This T cell receptor (beta chain) was identified during a study of blood T cells in healthy people across ages. Across the whole study: Through template switching, about one barcoded beta molecule was captured per two T cells, as measured in model experiments.

Primed by a sample-barcoded 5' primer and a J-beta primer mix, a second PCR proceeded for roughly 6 to 12 cycles. Every cDNA molecule carried a tag from a template-switch adaptor bearing 12 random nucleotides. TCRdb re-called the 5' RACE reads with MiXCR, one entry per CDR3 protein. Seen here are approximately 730,000 distinct CDR3 sequences, less than 70% observed once, and the top ten hold roughly 37%. In the case of this clonotype: Its antigen is undetermined.

Findings and caveats of the study: No one knew whether donors had CMV, which possibly confounded expanded clonotype changes.

Material: blood. This TCR came from a man older than 75 in good health.

CDR3 DNA: TGTGCCAGCAGCTTTGGGAGCGGAGACAATGAGCAGTTCTTC. Protein sequence: CASSFGSGDNEQFF. This chain connects TRBV7-3 to TRBJ2-1, with a possible D match to TRBD2 (5 bases). V lost 3 bases and J 5 bases, leaving 11 bases between the germline ends. The CDR3 contains 14 residues. CDR1 is SGHTA and CDR2 is FQGTGA in the germline V gene.